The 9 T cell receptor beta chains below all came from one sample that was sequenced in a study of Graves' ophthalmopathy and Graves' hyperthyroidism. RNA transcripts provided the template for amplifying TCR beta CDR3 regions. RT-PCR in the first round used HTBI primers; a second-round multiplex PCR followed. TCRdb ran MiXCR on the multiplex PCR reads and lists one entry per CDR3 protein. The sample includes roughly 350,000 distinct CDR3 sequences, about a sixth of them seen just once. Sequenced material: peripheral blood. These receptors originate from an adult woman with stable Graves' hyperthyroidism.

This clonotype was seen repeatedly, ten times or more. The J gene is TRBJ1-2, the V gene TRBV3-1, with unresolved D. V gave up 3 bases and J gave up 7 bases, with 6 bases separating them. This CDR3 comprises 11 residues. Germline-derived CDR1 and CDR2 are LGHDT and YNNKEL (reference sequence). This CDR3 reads CASSQYFGYTF. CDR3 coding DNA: TGTGCCAGCAGCCAGTACTTTGGCTACACCTTC.

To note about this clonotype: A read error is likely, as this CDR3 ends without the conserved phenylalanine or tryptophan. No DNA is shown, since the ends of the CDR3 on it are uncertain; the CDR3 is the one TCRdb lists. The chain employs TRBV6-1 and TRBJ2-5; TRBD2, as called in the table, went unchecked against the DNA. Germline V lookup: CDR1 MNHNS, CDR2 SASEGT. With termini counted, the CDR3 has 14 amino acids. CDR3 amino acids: CASIHGSSPKTQDC.

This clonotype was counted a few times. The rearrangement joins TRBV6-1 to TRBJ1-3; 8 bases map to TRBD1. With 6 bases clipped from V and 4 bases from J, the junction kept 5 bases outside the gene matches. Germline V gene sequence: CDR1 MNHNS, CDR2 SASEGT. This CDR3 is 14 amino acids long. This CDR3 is CASRTGEAGNTIYF. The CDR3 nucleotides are TGTGCCAGCAGGACAGGGGAGGCAGGAAACACCATATATTTT.

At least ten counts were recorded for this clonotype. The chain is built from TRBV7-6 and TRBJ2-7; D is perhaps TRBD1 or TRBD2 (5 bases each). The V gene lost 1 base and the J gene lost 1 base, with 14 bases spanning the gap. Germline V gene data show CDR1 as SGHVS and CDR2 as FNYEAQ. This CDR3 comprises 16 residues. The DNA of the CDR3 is TGTGCCAGCAGCTTAGACCCGGGACCCACTTCCTACGAGCAGTACTTC. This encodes CASSLDPGPTSYEQYF.

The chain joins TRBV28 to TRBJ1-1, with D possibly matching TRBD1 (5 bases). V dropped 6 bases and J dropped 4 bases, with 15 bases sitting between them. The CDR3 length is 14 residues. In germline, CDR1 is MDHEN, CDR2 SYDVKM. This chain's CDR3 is CASSATQELTEAFF. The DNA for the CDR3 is TGTGCCAGCAGCGCAACACAGGAGCTCACTGAAGCTTTCTTT.

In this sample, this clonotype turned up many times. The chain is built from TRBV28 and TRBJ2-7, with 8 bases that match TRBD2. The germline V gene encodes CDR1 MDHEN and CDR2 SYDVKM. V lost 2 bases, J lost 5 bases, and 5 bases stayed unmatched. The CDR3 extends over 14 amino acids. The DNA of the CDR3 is TGTGCCAGCAGTTTAGGTCTAGCGGGTGACGAGCAGTACTTC. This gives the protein CASSLGLAGDEQYF.

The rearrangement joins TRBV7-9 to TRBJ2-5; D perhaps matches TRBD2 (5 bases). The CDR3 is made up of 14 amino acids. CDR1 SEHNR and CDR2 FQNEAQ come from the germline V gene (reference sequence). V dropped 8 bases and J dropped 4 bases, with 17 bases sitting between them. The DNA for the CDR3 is TGTGCCAGCGCCTTGTGGGAGAGGAGAGAGACCCAGTACTTC. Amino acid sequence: CASALWERRETQYF.

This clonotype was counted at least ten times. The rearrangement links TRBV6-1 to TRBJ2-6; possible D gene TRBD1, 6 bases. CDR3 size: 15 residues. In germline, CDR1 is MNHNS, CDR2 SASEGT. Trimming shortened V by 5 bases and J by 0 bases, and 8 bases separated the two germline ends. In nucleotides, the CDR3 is TGTGCCAGCAGTCCAGGGGCCTCTGGGGCCAACGTCCTGACTTTC. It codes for CASSPGASGANVLTF.

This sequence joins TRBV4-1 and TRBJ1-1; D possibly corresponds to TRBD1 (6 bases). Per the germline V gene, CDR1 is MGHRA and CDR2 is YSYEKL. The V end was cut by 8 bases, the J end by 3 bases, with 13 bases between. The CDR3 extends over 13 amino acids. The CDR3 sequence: CASGWTEDTEAFF. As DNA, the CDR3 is TGCGCCAGCGGATGGACAGAGGACACTGAAGCTTTCTTT.